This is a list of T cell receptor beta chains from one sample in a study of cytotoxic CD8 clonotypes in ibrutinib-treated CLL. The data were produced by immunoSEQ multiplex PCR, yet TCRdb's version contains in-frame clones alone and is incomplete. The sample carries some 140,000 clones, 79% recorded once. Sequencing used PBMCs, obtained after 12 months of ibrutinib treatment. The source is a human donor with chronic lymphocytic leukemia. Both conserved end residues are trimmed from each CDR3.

CDR3: ASSWEGLQETQY
J: TRBJ2-5
V: TRBV5-6

CDR3: ASSFSSLTDTQY
J: TRBJ2-3
V: TRBV5-6

CDR3: ASSLLLTGQTRGYEQY
J: TRBJ2-7
V: TRBV27

CDR3: ASSLARLAATDTQY
J: TRBJ2-3
V: TRBV7-8

CDR3: ASRGGQYYGYT
J: TRBJ1-2
V: TRBV5-8

CDR3: ASTPPGSGSINEQF
J: TRBJ2-1
V: TRBV28

CDR3: ASSLASEQY
J: TRBJ2-7
V: TRBV18

CDR3: ASSDRDRVEQF
J: TRBJ2-1
V: TRBV9

CDR3: SVEARYEQY
J: TRBJ2-7
V: TRBV29-1

CDR3: ASSQVSYGNTIY
J: TRBJ1-3
V: TRBV14

CDR3: ASRSTPEGTAYEQY
J: TRBJ2-7
V: TRBV5-1

CDR3: ASSFGTANNEQY
J: -
V: TRBV27

CDR3: ASRQGANTEAF
J: TRBJ1-1
V: TRBV5-1

CDR3: SVEPLGTGGLTF
J: TRBJ1-1
V: TRBV29-1

CDR3: ASSGTTGTYNQPQH
J: TRBJ1-5
V: TRBV2

CDR3: ASSPRSLVPTDTQY
J: TRBJ2-3
V: TRBV4-1

CDR3: ASSLPGLAGNTGELF
J: TRBJ2-2
V: TRBV5-4

CDR3: ASSPAGTYEQY
J: TRBJ2-7
V: TRBV18

CDR3: ASSLVQRSHTDTQY
J: TRBJ2-3
V: TRBV11-2

CDR3: ASNYAGENNEQF
J: TRBJ2-1
V: TRBV2

CDR3: ASSLAPGNEQY
J: TRBJ2-7
V: TRBV7-8

CDR3: ASSRPRQRAYNEQF
J: TRBJ2-1
V: TRBV28

CDR3: AWDRDRLGETQY
J: TRBJ2-5
V: TRBV30

CDR3: ASSLGQGAIYEQY
J: TRBJ2-7
V: TRBV5-1

CDR3: AISESRPVWVGYT
J: TRBJ1-2
V: TRBV10-3

CDR3: AWSLGARQGYT
J: TRBJ1-2
V: TRBV30

CDR3: AISVSGTGGKRAYNEQF
J: TRBJ2-1
V: TRBV10-3

CDR3: ASSLAEWQY
J: TRBJ2-7
V: TRBV7-2

CDR3: ASSLDAYQETQY
J: TRBJ2-5
V: TRBV7-9

CDR3: AVRTGGIDEQY
J: TRBJ2-7
V: TRBV6-1

CDR3: ASSYEGVWNTEAF
J: TRBJ1-1
V: TRBV6-5

CDR3: ATSFTSGSGEQY
J: TRBJ2-7
V: TRBV15

CDR3: ASSSLRAPLYLAKNIQY
J: TRBJ2-4
V: TRBV5-6

CDR3: ASSLAAGLVAGTQY
J: TRBJ2-5
V: TRBV27

CDR3: ASSSAGTSGRGEQF
J: TRBJ2-1
V: TRBV11-3

CDR3: AISMTSGNSYEQY
J: TRBJ2-7
V: TRBV10-3

CDR3: ASSEAPSGNYEQY
J: TRBJ2-7
V: TRBV9

CDR3: ASSAGEYNEQF
J: TRBJ2-1
V: TRBV6-4

CDR3: ASSFVKGYGYT
J: TRBJ1-2
V: TRBV27

CDR3: ASSYSVHYQPQH
J: TRBJ1-5
V: TRBV6-5

CDR3: AWSGTGIPYNEQF
J: TRBJ2-1
V: TRBV30

CDR3: ASSLYSTSGSDEQF
J: TRBJ2-1
V: TRBV7-9

CDR3: ASSGVETILNTGELF
J: TRBJ2-2
V: TRBV6-1

CDR3: ASSPGAGQEQF
J: TRBJ2-1
V: TRBV11-2

CDR3: SVADRSQETQY
J: TRBJ2-5
V: TRBV29-1

CDR3: ATSREGGLAGQETQY
J: TRBJ2-5
V: TRBV15

CDR3: AWSVPRGRWNQPQH
J: TRBJ1-5
V: TRBV30